This T cell receptor beta chain was documented in a study of blood T cells in healthy people across ages. Broader study findings: Long-lived donors had more naive CD4+ cells and higher diversity than aged donors.

Trimming shortened V by 3 bases and J by 2 bases, and 13 bases separated the two germline ends. The CDR3 is 15 amino acids. Per the germline V gene, CDR1 is LGHDT and CDR2 is YNNKEL (reference sequence). The use of a sample-barcoded 5' primer and a J-beta primer mix characterized a second PCR of about 6 to 12 cycles. In TCRdb, the 5' RACE reads were re-called with MiXCR into one record per CDR3 protein. The repertoire holds 450,000 to 650,000 distinct CDR3 sequences, 24% seen once, with 8.5% to 9.5% in the top ten. In the case of this clonotype: Its specificity is not known.

These data also featured in a second study, about T cells of mothers and their children.

This TCR came from a boy between 5 and 17 years old in good health. Specimen: blood. J is TRBJ1-2 and V is TRBV3-1; D possibly corresponds to TRBD1 (5 bases). For the CDR3, the DNA is TGTGCCAGCAGCCACTCGCAGGGATGGAACTATGGCTACACCTTC. Translation: CASSHSQGWNYGYTF.